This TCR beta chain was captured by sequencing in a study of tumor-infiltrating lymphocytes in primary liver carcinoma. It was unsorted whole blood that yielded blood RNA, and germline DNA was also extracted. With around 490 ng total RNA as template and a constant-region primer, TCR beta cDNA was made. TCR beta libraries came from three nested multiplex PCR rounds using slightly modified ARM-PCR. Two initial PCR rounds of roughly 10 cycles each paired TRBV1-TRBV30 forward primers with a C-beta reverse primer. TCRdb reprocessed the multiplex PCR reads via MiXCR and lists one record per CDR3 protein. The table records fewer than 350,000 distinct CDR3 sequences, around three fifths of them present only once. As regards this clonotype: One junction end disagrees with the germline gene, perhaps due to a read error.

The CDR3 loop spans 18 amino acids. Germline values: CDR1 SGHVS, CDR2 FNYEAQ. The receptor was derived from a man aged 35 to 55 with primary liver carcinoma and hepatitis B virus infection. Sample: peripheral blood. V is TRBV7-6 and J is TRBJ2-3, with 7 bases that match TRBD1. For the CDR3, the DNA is TGTGCCAGCTGCTTAGGCACCAAGACAGGGTTGGGCACTGATATGCAGTATTTT. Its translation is CASCLGTKTGLGTDMQYF.